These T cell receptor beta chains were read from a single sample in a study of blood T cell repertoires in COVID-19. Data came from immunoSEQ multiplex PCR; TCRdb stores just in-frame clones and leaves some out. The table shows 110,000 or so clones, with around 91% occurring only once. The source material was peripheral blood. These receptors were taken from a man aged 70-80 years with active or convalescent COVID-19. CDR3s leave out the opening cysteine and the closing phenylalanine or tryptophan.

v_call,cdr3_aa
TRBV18,ASSWGQRSSGANVLT
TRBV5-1,ASSYTGDGDIQY
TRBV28,ASSYRADTQY
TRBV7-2,ASSLAPQTDTQY
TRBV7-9,ASSLGGSNTGELF
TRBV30,AWSENRGTYEQY
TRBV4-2,ASSQEWIAAYQETQY
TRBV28,ASRVGQPSGNTIY
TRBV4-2,ASSRARVTEAF
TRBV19,ASSIAQSYEQY
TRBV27,ASSYDRVKDTQY
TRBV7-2,ASRVEQGTSPLH
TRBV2,ASQGSNEKLF
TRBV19,ASSIRGANVLT
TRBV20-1,SASSGKGTYNEQF
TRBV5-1,ASSLVGLTSGYNEQF
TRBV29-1,SATTSDLQNEQF
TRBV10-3,AISAGLAGDTPQY
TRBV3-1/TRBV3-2,ASSSLVVRETQY
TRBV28,ASKLGTNSYEQY
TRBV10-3,AISEHQGSANTEAF
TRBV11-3,ASSLDPGTSAEQF
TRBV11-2,ASSLARGNTEAF
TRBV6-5,ASSSVYNSPLH
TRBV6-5,ASSHRGGEDQPQH
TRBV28,ASSLGGLLSGNTIY
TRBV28,ASRTGNTEAF